These T cell receptor beta chains were read from a single sample in a study of shared clonotypes between healthy human individuals. Sequencing was performed with immunoSEQ multiplex PCR; in TCRdb, only in-frame clones are kept and a portion is missing. The sample includes approximately 1.5 million clones, around 98% of them seen just once. Sample: naive CD4+ T cells sorted from blood. The receptors were sampled from a man younger than 40 in good health. The CDR3 runs from the conserved cysteine through the conserved F or W. The order of the fields is V gene, D gene, clone size, J gene, CDR3 DNA, CDR3 protein. The D gene is left open where the match is weak. Only part of the rows carry a size: once, few, many, or a class if the clone is expanded.

TRBV10-3,.,once,TRBJ1-2,TGTGCCATCAGTGAGTCGAGAGGGGCGAACTATGGCTACACCTTC,CAISESRGANYGYTF
TRBV30,.,.,TRBJ1-2,TGTGCCTGGAGTGTACACGGGGGAAGGGGCGGCTACACCTTC,CAWSVHGGRGGYTF
TRBV19,TRBD1,.,TRBJ1-4,TGTGCCAGTAGTCGTACGACAGGGAGAGGAAAACTGTTTTTT,CASSRTTGRGKLFF
TRBV2,TRBD2,.,TRBJ2-3,TGTGCCAGCAGTGAAGTTCGCGGGAGGCGAGCTAGTGATACGCAGTATTTT,CASSEVRGRRASDTQYF
TRBV10-3,TRBD2,.,TRBJ2-7,TGTGCCATCACACGGGAGGGCCCCCACGAGCAGTACTTC,CAITREGPHEQYF
TRBV30,TRBD1,once,TRBJ1-1,TGTGCCTGGAGTGGACATAGGACAGGGGCGAGGAACACTGAAGCTTTCTTT,CAWSGHRTGARNTEAFF
TRBV11-2,.,.,TRBJ2-6,TGTGCCAGCAGCTTAAGAAGTCTGGGCTCTGGGGCCAACGTCCTGACTTTC,CASSLRSLGSGANVLTF
TRBV18,TRBD2,.,TRBJ2-2,TGTGCCAGCTCACCAAGGGAGGGCAAGAACACCGGGGAGCTGTTTTTT,CASSPREGKNTGELFF
TRBV19,.,.,TRBJ1-3,TGTGCCAGTAGTGCAGGGAATACTGGAAACACCATATATTTT,CASSAGNTGNTIYF
TRBV5-1,TRBD2,.,TRBJ2-2,TGCGCCAGCAGCTTGAGAGGCGGGAGGGGATCCGGGGAGCTGTTTTTT,CASSLRGGRGSGELFF
TRBV25-1,.,.,TRBJ2-7,TGTGCCAGCAGTGAAAGTCCTCCCCTATCCGAGCAGTACTTC,CASSESPPLSEQYF
TRBV9,.,.,TRBJ2-3,TGTGCCAGCAGCGTAGTATCGAGTGGGGATACGCAGTATTTT,CASSVVSSGDTQYF
TRBV7-9,TRBD1,.,TRBJ2-3,TGTGCCAGCAGCCCCACCTCGACAGGGAACACAGATACGCAGTATTTT,CASSPTSTGNTDTQYF
TRBV6-5,.,.,TRBJ1-1,TGTGCCAGCAGTTCGGGTCCGGGCACTGAAGCTTTCTTT,CASSSGPGTEAFF
TRBV9,TRBD1,.,TRBJ2-7,TGTGCCAGCAGCGTAGTAGGGACAGTGGTTAGCGAGCAGTACTTC,CASSVVGTVVSEQYF
TRBV11-2,.,.,TRBJ2-2,TGTGCCAGCAGCACCCAGGGGCGAACCGGGGAGCTGTTTTTT,CASSTQGRTGELFF
TRBV19,.,.,TRBJ2-7,TGTGCCAGTAGTTTAGTCTCCGGCGAGCAGTACTTC,CASSLVSGEQYF
TRBV7-3,TRBD2,.,TRBJ2-7,TGTGCCAGCAGCTTAAGCCCGACTAGCGGCTACGAGCAGTACTTC,CASSLSPTSGYEQYF
TRBV28,.,.,TRBJ2-3,TGTGCCAGCAGTTTATCAGCGGACCCTGCCGGGGATACGCAGTATTTT,CASSLSADPAGDTQYF
TRBV4-1,TRBD1,.,TRBJ2-1,TGCGCCAGCAGTAGACAGGGGGCTAACAATGAGCAGTTCTTC,CASSRQGANNEQFF
TRBV18,TRBD1,.,TRBJ2-1,TGTGCCAGCTCGTCCGGGACAGGGGGAAACTCCTACAATGAGCAGTTCTTC,CASSSGTGGNSYNEQFF
TRBV6-1,.,.,TRBJ1-1,TGTGCCAGCAGTGATACAAGTAATCTTGGGGCTTTCTTT,CASSDTSNLGAFF
TRBV6-5,TRBD2,.,TRBJ2-7,TGTGCCAGCAGTTACGGGACTAATAGATACGAGCAGTACTTC,CASSYGTNRYEQYF
TRBV6-1,TRBD2,.,TRBJ2-3,TGTGCCAGCAGCCGACTAGCGGGGGGCCCAGATACGCAGTATTTT,CASSRLAGGPDTQYF
TRBV5-1,.,.,TRBJ1-2,TGCGCCAGCAGGGAGGGGGTCGGGTATGGCTACACCTTC,CASREGVGYGYTF
TRBV4-2,TRBD2,.,TRBJ2-7,TGTGCCAGCAGCCAAGGGGCGGGGACGGGACTAGTCTACGAGCAGTACTTC,CASSQGAGTGLVYEQYF
TRBV18,.,.,TRBJ2-7,TGTGCCAGCTCACCTGCAGGTACCCACGAGCAGTACTTC,CASSPAGTHEQYF
TRBV18,.,.,TRBJ2-1,TGTGCCAGCTCACCGATTGTTGTAGATGAGCAGTTCTTC,CASSPIVVDEQFF
TRBV10-3,.,.,TRBJ2-3,TGTGCCATCAGTGAGATAAGTGGGCTCGCAGATACGCAGTATTTT,CAISEISGLADTQYF
TRBV5-1,TRBD2,.,TRBJ2-3,TGCGCCAGCAAGAACTCGGGAGGGAGCACAGATACGCAGTATTTT,CASKNSGGSTDTQYF
TRBV5-1,TRBD1,.,TRBJ2-5,TGCGCCAGCAGCCTGGACAGGGGGGGTGATGAGACCCAGTACTTC,CASSLDRGGDETQYF
TRBV5-1,.,.,TRBJ1-2,TGCGCCAGCAGCCCGGACGGAAACTATGGCTACACCTTC,CASSPDGNYGYTF
TRBV2,.,once,TRBJ1-4,TGTGCCAGCAGTGGGGGAGGGCAGGGTGAAAAACTGTTTTTT,CASSGGGQGEKLFF
TRBV7-3,.,once,TRBJ2-5,TGTGCCAGCAGCTTCGGGCCGAAAGAGACCCAGTACTTC,CASSFGPKETQYF
TRBV5-1,.,.,TRBJ2-5,TGCGCCAGCAGCGCAAACCAAGAGACCCAGTACTTC,CASSANQETQYF
TRBV5-1,.,once,TRBJ2-5,TGCGCCAGCAGCTTGTATCGGGCTAGCGAATACCAAGAGACCCAGTACTTC,CASSLYRASEYQETQYF
TRBV18,.,.,TRBJ1-5,TGTGCCAGCTCACCACCAGATAGCAATCAGCCCCAGCATTTT,CASSPPDSNQPQHF
TRBV15,.,.,TRBJ2-7,TGTGCCACCAGCCTTGACAGGTTCTCCTACGAGCAGTACTTC,CATSLDRFSYEQYF
TRBV25-1,.,.,TRBJ1-3,TGTGCCAGCAGTGAACCTGGAAACACCATATATTTT,CASSEPGNTIYF
TRBV5-4,.,.,TRBJ2-2,TGTGCCAGCAGCCCTTTACGTGGGGAGCTGTTTTTT,CASSPLRGELFF
TRBV11-3,.,.,TRBJ2-7,TGTGCCAGCAGCTTAGTCTTTGGGGTCGAGCAGTACTTC,CASSLVFGVEQYF
TRBV5-4,.,.,TRBJ1-1,TGTGCCAGCAGCTTGCAGGGGACGGCTTTCTTT,CASSLQGTAFF
TRBV15,.,once,TRBJ1-3,TGTGCCACCAGCAGAGATCGAGTCTCTGGAAACACCATATATTTT,CATSRDRVSGNTIYF
TRBV6-6,.,.,TRBJ2-1,TGTGCCAGCAGGGGGAGAGGGTCCTACAATGAGCAGTTCTTC,CASRGRGSYNEQFF
TRBV5-6,TRBD1,.,TRBJ2-7,TGTGCCAGCAGCGCGGCCGGGTGGGACAGGGCTTACGAGCAGTACTTC,CASSAAGWDRAYEQYF
TRBV19,.,.,TRBJ1-5,TGTGCCAGTAGTAAAAGCGGCCCCGGGGGAAGCAATCAGCCCCAGCATTTT,CASSKSGPGGSNQPQHF
TRBV15,.,.,TRBJ2-7,TGTGCCACCAGCCCGGGGAGACTGGGCTACGAGCAGTACTTC,CATSPGRLGYEQYF
TRBV29-1,TRBD2,.,TRBJ2-7,TGCAGCGCCGCCGTCGGTACCGGGACTAACTACGAGCAGTACTTC,CSAAVGTGTNYEQYF
TRBV18,TRBD1,.,TRBJ2-7,TGTGCCAGCTCACCAATGGGACAGAGCTTGCAGTACTTC,CASSPMGQSLQYF
TRBV5-1,.,.,TRBJ1-5,TGCGCCAGCAGCTTGTGTGGATTCGGCAATCAGCCCCAGCATTTT,CASSLCGFGNQPQHF
TRBV2,.,.,TRBJ2-1,TGTGCCAGCAGTGAAGGAAGAAGCTCCTACAATGAGCAGTTCTTC,CASSEGRSSYNEQFF
TRBV28,.,.,TRBJ2-2,TGTGCCAGCAGTTCCCACCGTGGAGGAAACGACACCGGGGAGCTGTTTTTT,CASSSHRGGNDTGELFF